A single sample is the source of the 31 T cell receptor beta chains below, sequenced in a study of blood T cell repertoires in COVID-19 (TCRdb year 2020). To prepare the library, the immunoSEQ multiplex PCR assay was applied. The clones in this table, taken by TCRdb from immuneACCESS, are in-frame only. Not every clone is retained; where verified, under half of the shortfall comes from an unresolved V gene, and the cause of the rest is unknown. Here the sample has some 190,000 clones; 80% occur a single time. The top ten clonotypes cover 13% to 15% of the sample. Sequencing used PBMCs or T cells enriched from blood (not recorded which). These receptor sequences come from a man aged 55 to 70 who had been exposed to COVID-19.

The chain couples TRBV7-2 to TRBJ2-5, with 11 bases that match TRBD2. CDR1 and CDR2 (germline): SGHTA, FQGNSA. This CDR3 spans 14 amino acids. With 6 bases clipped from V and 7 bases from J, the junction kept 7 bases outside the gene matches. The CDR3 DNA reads TGTGCCAGCAGTGGGCGTAGCGGGAGGGGGACCCAGTACTTC. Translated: CASSGRSGRGTQYF.

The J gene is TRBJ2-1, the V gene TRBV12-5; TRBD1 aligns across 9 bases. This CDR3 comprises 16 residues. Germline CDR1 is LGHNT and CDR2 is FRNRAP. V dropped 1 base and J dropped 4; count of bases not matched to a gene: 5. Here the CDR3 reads CASGLATGGGYNEQFF. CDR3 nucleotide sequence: TGTGCTAGTGGTTTGGCGACAGGGGGGGGATACAATGAGCAGTTCTTC.

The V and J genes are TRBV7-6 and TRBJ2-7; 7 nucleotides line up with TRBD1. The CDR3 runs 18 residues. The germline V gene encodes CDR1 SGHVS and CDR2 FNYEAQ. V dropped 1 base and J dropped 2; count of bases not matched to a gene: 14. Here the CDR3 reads CASSLVPPDRVRPYEQYF. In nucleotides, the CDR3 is TGTGCCAGCAGCTTAGTACCCCCCGACAGGGTCAGACCCTACGAGCAGTACTTC. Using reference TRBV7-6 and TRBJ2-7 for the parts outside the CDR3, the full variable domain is GAGVSQSPRYKVTKRGQDVALRCDPISGHVSLYWYRQALGQGPEFLTYFNYEAQQDKSGLPNDRFSAERPEGSISTLTIQRTEQRDSAMYRCASSLVPPDRVRPYEQYFGPGTRLTVT.

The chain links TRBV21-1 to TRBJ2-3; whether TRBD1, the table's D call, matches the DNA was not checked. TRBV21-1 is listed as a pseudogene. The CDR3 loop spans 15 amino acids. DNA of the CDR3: TGTGCCAGCAGCAAGCCGGGACACTGCACAGATACGCAGTATTTT. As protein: CASSKPGHCTDTQYF.

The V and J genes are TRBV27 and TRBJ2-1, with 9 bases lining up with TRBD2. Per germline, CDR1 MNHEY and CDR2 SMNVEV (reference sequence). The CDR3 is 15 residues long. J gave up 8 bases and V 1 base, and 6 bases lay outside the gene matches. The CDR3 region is CASSLLSSGKDEQFF. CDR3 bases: TGTGCCAGCAGTTTATTGTCTAGCGGGAAGGATGAGCAGTTCTTC.

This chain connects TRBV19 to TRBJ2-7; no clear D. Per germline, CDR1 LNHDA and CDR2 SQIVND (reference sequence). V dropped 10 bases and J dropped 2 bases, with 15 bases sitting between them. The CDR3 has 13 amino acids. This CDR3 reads CATWAPAAYEQYF. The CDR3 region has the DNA TGTGCCACCTGGGCGCCAGCTGCCTACGAGCAGTACTTC.

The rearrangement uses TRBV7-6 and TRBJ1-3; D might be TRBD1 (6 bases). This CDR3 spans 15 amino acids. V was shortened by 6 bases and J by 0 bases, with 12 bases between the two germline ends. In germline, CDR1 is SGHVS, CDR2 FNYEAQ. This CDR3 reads CASRETGSSGNTIYF. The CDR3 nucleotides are TGTGCCAGCAGGGAGACAGGATCCTCTGGAAACACCATATATTTT.

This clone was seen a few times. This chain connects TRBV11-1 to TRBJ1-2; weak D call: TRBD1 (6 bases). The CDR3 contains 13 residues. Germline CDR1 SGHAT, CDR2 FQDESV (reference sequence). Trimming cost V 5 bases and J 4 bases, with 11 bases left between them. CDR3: CASSETGSYGYTF. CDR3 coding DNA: TGTGCCAGCAGCGAAACAGGGAGCTATGGCTACACCTTC. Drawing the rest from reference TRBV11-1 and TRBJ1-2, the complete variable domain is EAEVAQSPRYKITEKSQAVAFWCDPISGHATLYWYRQILGQGPELLVQFQDESVVDDSQLPKDRFSAERLKGVDSTLKIQPAELGDSAMYLCASSETGSYGYTFGSGTRLTVV.

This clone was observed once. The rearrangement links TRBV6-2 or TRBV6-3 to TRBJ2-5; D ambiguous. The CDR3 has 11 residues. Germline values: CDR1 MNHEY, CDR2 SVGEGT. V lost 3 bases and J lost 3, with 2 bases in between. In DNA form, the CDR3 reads TGTGCCAGCAGTTATAAAGAGACCCAGTACTTC. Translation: CASSYKETQYF.

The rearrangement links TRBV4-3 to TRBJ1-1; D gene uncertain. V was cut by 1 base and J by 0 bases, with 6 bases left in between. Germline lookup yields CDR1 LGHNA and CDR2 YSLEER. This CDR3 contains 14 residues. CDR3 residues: CASSQARLNTEAFF. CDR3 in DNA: TGCGCCAGCAGCCAAGCGAGGCTGAACACTGAAGCTTTCTTT.

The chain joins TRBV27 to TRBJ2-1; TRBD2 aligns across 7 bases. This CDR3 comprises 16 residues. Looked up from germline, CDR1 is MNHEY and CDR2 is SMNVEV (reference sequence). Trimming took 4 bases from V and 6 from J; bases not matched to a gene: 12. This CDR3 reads CASSSYPGGGGNEQFF. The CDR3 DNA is TGTGCCAGCAGTTCATATCCGGGGGGTGGGGGCAATGAGCAGTTCTTC.

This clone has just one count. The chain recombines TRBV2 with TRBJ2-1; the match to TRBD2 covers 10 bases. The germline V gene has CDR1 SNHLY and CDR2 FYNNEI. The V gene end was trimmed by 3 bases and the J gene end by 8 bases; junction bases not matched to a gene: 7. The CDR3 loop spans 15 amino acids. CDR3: CASSDPSSGSYEQFF. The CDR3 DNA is TGTGCCAGCAGTGATCCGTCTAGCGGGAGCTATGAGCAGTTCTTC.

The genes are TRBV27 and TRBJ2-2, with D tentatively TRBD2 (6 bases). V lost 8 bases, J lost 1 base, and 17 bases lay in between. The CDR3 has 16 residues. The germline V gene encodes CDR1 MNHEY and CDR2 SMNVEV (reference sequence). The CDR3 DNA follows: TGTGCCAGCCAGTGGGCTGGGGGGATGAACACCGGGGAGCTGTTTTTT. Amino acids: CASQWAGGMNTGELFF.

The CDR3 region is CASSGGDRDRGYYGYTF. The DNA of the CDR3 is TGTGCCAGCAGTGGGGGGGACCGGGACAGGGGCTACTATGGCTACACCTTC. The chain employs TRBV2 and TRBJ1-2; 10 nucleotides align to TRBD1. Germline V CDR1 and CDR2: SNHLY, FYNNEI. V trimming: 4 bases; J trimming: 3 bases; junction bases outside the gene matches: 11. The CDR3 totals 17 residues.

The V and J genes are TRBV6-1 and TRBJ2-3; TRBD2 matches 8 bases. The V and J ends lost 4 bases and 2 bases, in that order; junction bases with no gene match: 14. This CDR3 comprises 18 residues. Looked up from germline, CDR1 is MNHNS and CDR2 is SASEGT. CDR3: CASSARAGVAGHTDTQYF. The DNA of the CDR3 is TGTGCCAGCAGTGCCCGGGCCGGAGTAGCGGGGCACACAGATACGCAGTATTTT.

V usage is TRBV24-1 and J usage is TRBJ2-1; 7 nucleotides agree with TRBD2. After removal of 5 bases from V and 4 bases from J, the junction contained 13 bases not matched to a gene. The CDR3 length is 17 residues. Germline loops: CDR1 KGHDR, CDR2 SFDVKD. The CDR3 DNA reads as TGTGCCACCAGTGCCCTACCCCCTAGCGGACGTTACAATGAGCAGTTCTTC. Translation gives CATSALPPSGRYNEQFF.

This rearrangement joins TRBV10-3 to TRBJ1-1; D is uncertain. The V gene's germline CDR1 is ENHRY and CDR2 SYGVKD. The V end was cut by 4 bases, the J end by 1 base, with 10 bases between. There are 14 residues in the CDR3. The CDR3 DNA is TGTGCCATCAGTGGCGAGACACAGAACACTGAAGCTTTCTTT. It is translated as CAISGETQNTEAFF.

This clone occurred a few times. For the CDR3, the DNA is TGTGCCAGCAGCCAAGGGACAGGGAATCAGCCCCAGCATTTT. Amino acid sequence: CASSQGTGNQPQHF. The rearrangement links TRBV16 to TRBJ1-5, with TRBD1 identical over 9 bases. This CDR3 has 14 amino acids. The germline V gene encodes CDR1 KGHSY and CDR2 FQNENV. J gave up 4 bases and V 2 bases, and 0 bases lay outside the gene matches.

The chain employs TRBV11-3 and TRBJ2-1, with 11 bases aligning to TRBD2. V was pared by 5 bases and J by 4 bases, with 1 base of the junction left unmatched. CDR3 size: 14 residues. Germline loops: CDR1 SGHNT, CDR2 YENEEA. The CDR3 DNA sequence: TGTGCCAGCAGCGTAGCGGGAGGGTACAATGAGCAGTTCTTC. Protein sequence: CASSVAGGYNEQFF.

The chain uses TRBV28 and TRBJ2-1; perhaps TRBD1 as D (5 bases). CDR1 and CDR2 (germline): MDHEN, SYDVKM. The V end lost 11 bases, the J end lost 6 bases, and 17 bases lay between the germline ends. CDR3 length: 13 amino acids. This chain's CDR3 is CALRGSPPNEQFF. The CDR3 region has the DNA TGTGCCCTTAGGGGCTCCCCCCCCAATGAGCAGTTCTTC.

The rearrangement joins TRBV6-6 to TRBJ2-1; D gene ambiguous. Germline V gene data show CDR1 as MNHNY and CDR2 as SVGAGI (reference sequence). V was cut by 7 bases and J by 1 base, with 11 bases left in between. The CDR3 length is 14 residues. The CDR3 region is CASISQFSYNEQFF. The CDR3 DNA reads TGTGCCAGCATCAGTCAGTTTTCCTACAATGAGCAGTTCTTC.

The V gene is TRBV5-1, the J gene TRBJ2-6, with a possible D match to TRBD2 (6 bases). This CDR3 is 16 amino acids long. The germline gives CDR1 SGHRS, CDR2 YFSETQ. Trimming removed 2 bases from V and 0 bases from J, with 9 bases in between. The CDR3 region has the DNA TGCGCCAGCAGCTTCGGGGACTTCTCTGGGGCCAACGTCCTGACTTTC. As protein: CASSFGDFSGANVLTF.

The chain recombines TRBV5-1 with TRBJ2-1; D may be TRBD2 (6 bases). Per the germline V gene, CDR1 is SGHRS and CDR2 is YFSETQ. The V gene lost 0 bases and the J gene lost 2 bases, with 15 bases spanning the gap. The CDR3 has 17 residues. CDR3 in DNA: TGCGCCAGCAGCTTGGGTCTAGGGACTGAGACCTACAATGAGCAGTTCTTC. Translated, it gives CASSLGLGTETYNEQFF.

Written as DNA, the CDR3 is TGTGCTAGTGCATCTCATGGGACTAGCGGGGGCTACTACAATGAGCAGTTCTTC. This sequence encodes CASASHGTSGGYYNEQFF. J is TRBJ2-1 and V is TRBV12-5; 14 bases fit TRBD2. With 7 bases clipped from V and 3 bases from J, the junction kept 11 bases outside the gene matches. The CDR3 spans 18 residues. Germline V CDR1 and CDR2: LGHNT, FRNRAP.

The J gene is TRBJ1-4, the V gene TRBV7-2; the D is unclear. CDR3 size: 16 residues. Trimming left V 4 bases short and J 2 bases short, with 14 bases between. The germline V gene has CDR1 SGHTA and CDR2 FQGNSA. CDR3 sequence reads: CASSSSGSRTNEKLFF. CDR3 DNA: TGTGCCAGCAGCTCCTCCGGGAGCAGGACTAATGAAAAACTGTTTTTT.

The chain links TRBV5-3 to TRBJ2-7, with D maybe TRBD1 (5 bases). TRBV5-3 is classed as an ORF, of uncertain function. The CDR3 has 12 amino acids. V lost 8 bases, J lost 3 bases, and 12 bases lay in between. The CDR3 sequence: CARGPVCYEQYF. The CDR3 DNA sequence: TGTGCCAGGGGGCCTGTGTGCTACGAGCAGTACTTC.

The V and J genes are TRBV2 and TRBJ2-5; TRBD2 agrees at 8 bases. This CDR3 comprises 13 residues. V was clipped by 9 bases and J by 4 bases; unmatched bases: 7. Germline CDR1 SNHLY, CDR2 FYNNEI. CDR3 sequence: CARETGGRETQYF. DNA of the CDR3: TGTGCCAGGGAGACGGGGGGGAGAGAGACCCAGTACTTC.

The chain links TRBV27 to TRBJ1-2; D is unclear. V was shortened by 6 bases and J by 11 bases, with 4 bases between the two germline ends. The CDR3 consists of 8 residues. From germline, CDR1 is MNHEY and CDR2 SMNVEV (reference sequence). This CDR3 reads CASRRYTF. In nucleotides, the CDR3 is TGTGCCAGCAGACGGTACACCTTC.

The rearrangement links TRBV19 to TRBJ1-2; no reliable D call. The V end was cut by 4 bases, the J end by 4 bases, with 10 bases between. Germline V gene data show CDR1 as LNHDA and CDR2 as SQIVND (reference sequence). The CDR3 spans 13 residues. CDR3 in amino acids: CASSSPGGYGYTF. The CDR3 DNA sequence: TGTGCCAGTAGTAGTCCGGGTGGCTATGGCTACACCTTC.

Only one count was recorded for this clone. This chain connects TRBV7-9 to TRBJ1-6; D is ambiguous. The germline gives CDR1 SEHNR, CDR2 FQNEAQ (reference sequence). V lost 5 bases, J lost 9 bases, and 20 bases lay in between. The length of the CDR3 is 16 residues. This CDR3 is CASSPPGVGSSSPLHF. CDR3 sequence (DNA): TGTGCCAGCAGCCCACCCGGGGTAGGCTCTAGTTCACCCCTCCACTTT.

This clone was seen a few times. CDR3 protein: CASTLESLYNEQFF. CDR3 DNA: TGTGCCAGCACCCTAGAAAGCCTATACAATGAGCAGTTCTTC. V gene TRBV6-5 combines with J gene TRBJ2-1, with D unclear. Germline V gene lookup returns CDR1 MNHEY and CDR2 SVGAGI. The CDR3 has 14 amino acids. Trimming cost V 7 bases and J 4 bases, with 14 bases left between them.